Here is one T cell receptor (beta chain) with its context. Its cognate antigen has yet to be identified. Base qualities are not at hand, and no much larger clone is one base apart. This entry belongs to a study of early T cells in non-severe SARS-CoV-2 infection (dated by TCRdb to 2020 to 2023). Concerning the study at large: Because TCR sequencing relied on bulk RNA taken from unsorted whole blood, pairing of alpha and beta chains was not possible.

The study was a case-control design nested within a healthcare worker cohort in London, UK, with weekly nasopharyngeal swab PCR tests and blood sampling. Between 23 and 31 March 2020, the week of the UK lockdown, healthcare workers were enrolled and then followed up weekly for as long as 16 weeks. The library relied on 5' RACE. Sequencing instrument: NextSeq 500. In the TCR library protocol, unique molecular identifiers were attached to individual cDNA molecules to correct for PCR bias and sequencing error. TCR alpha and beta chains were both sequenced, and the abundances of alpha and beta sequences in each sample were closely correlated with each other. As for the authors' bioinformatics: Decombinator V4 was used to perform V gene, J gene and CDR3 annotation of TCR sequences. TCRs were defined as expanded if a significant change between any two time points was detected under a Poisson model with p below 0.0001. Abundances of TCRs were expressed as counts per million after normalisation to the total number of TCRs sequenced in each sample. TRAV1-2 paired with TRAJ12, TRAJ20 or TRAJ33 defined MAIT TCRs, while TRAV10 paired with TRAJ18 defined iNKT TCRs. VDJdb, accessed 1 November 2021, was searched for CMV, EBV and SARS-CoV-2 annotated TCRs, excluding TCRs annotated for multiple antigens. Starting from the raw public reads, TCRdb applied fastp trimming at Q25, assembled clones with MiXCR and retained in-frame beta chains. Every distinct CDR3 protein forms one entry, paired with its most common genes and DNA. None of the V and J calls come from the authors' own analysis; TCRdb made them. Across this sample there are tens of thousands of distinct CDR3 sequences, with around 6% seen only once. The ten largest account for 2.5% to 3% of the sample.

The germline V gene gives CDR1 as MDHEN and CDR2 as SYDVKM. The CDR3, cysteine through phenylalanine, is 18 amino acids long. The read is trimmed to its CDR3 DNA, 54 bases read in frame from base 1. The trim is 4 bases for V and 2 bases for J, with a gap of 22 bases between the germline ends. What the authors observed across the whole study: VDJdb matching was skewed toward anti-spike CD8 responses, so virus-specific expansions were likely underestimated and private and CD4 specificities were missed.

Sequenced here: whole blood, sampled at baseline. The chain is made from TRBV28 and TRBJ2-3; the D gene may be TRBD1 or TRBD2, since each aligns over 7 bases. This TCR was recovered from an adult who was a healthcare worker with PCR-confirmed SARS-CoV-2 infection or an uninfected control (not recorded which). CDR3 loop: CASSSDRQGAGLTDTQYF. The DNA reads TGTGCCAGCAGTTCGGACAGGCAGGGAGCGGGGCTCACAGATACGCAGTATTTT.